This TCR beta chain came from a study of T cell repertoires in cytomegalovirus infection. Germline lookup yields CDR1 SGHVS and CDR2 FQNEAQ. The CDR3 length is 16 residues. With 2 bases clipped from V and 5 bases from J, the junction kept 4 bases outside the gene matches. TCRdb re-derived calls from the reads in MiXCR, one entry per CDR3 protein. Among 95,000 to 150,000 distinct CDR3 sequences listed, around 30% were seen once. With respect to this clonotype: The target antigen is unknown.

This TCR was sampled from a human donor in good health (CMV status not recorded). Some clones in this sample may be carry-over from other donors' samples. The sequencing used CD8+ T cells from cultured PBMCs, collected from culture after CMV antigen stimulation. The rearrangement joins TRBV7-8 to TRBJ2-3; 13 bases fit TRBD2. The CDR3 loop reads CASSLRTSGGIDTQYF. The CDR3 bases are TGTGCCAGCAGCTTACGGACTAGCGGGGGAATAGATACGCAGTATTTT.